This T cell receptor (beta chain) was captured in a study of T cells after yellow fever vaccination. General study results and limits: A small proportion of clonotypes was detected in both the CD4 and CD8 compartments.

The germline CDR1 and CDR2 sequences are MDHEN and SYDVKM. This CDR3 has 12 residues. The J segment lost 11 bases and the V segment lost 10 bases, leaving 8 bases of the junction unmatched. MiXCR was run by TCRdb on the 5' RACE reads, yielding one entry per CDR3 protein. The sample has about 300,000 distinct CDR3 sequences; around 6.8% are singletons. This clonotype occurred many times. Its target is unknown. This chain connects TRBV28 to TRBJ1-4; 9 nucleotides match TRBD1. The clonotype was recovered from a young man who received the YFV17D yellow fever vaccine. The sample was PBMCs, taken around 45 days after the first yellow fever vaccination. This CDR3 reads CATDRGREKLFF. Here the CDR3 DNA reads TGTGCCACGGACAGGGGCCGCGAGAAACTGTTTTTT.